This entry features one TCR beta chain sequence. Its matching antigen is unknown. This CDR3 contains 13 residues. Looked up from germline, CDR1 is LNHNV and CDR2 is YYDKDF (reference sequence). TCR beta libraries carry UMIs added by 5'RACE template switching. No DNA is given; TCRdb re-called the 5' RACE reads and lists each CDR3 protein once. The listing records roughly 180,000 distinct CDR3 sequences. These data originate in a study of T cells expressing NK-cell markers. Findings of the study overall: CD8+ T cells in over 5 donors included dominant NKG2C+ clonotypes at roughly 1.0-7.5%.

The rearrangement links TRBV15 to TRBJ2-5; checking the TCRdb D call of TRBD2 is not possible without DNA. The TCR originated in a man aged 18 to 70 in good health. The sequenced material came from blood T cells: a sorted CD56 or NKG2C T cell subset, CD4+ or CD8+ T cells, or bulk PBMC T cells (not recorded which). CDR3: CATSPVSGGTQYF.